The 27 T cell receptor beta chains in this list originate from one sample, sequenced in a study of read filtering for tumor transcriptome and immune sequencing. From approximately 400 ng of RNA, a library with molecular barcoded alpha/delta and beta/gamma adaptors was made. TCRdb re-derived calls from the reads in MiXCR, one entry per CDR3 protein. The sample has about 35,000 distinct CDR3 sequences, roughly an eighth seen once. The source material was a population of CD138-negative cells sorted from bone marrow. These receptors were obtained from a donor aged 40 or older with multiple myeloma.

A word on this clonotype: With a far larger clone one base away, a read error is the likely cause. The V gene is TRBV12-3 or TRBV12-4, the J gene TRBJ2-7; no definite D call. The CDR3 extends over 14 amino acids. The CDR3: CAGSLAGSDYEQYF. CDR3 in DNA: TGTGCCGGCAGTTTAGCCGGCTCCGACTACGAGCAGTACTTC.

A few counts support this clonotype. Sequence at one end of the junction differs from germline and may be a read error. As DNA, the CDR3 is TGTGCCAGCAGTCCTATCTCTCTCGACAGCTATGGCTGCACCTTC. This gives the protein CASSPISLDSYGCTF. The chain has TRBV28 and TRBJ1-2; TRBD1 is a possible D gene (5 bases). Germline V lookup: CDR1 MDHEN, CDR2 SYDVKM. The length of the CDR3 is 15 residues.

As to this clonotype: At one end the junction does not follow the germline gene, possibly because of a read error. The chain joins TRBV3-1 to TRBJ2-7; D is unresolved. CDR3 length: 15 residues. Germline V gene lookup returns CDR1 LGHDT and CDR2 YNNKEL (reference sequence). CDR3 nucleotides: TGTGCCAGCGGCCAAGATATCGCCAGGACCTACAAGCAGTACTTC. Amino acid sequence: CASGQDIARTYKQYF.

This clonotype was picked up many times. This chain joins TRBV19 and TRBJ1-5, with unresolved D. The CDR3 spans 11 residues. Trimming pared 4 bases from V and 11 bases from J, leaving 9 bases between. Germline assignment: CDR1 LNHDA and CDR2 SQIVND (reference sequence). CDR3 bases: TGTGCCAGTAGTACCTACATGGCCCAGCATTTT. Its protein is CASSTYMAQHF.

This clonotype was observed at least ten times. The V gene is TRBV7-2, the J gene TRBJ1-5; tentative D call: TRBD1 (5 bases). CDR3 length: 14 amino acids. Germline CDR1 SGHTA, CDR2 FQGNSA. The V end was cut by 3 bases, the J end by 7 bases, with 13 bases between. This CDR3 reads CASSLPGFNQPQHF. The DNA of the CDR3 is TGTGCCAGCAGCTTGCCAGGGTTCAACCAGCCCCAGCATTTT.

This clonotype was picked up many times. A single base separates this from a much larger clone, so it may be a read error. CDR3 in amino acids: CSAHPWSSYNGQFF. The CDR3 bases are TGCAGTGCTCATCCATGGAGCTCCTACAATGGGCAGTTCTTC. The V call is TRBV20-1, the J call TRBJ2-1, with D uncertain. The CDR3 has 14 residues. The germline V gene encodes CDR1 DFQATT and CDR2 SNEGSKA (reference sequence).

This clonotype has a count of ten or more. The gene calls are TRBV20-1 and TRBJ2-7; D perhaps matches TRBD2 (5 bases). The V and J ends lost 3 bases and 6 bases respectively, with 12 bases between them. The CDR3 extends over 12 amino acids. Germline values: CDR1 DFQATT, CDR2 SNEGSKA (reference sequence). The CDR3 reads CSASAARVEQYF. The CDR3 bases are TGCAGTGCTAGTGCAGCGAGGGTCGAGCAGTACTTC.

Concerning this clonotype: A much larger clone differs from this one at a single base, so this may be a read error. The gene calls are TRBV4-1 and TRBJ2-1; 8 bases line up with TRBD2. There are 17 residues in the CDR3. Germline V gene sequence: CDR1 MGHRA, CDR2 YSYEKL. Trimming at V came to 4 bases and at J to 9 bases, leaving 17 bases not matched to a gene. The CDR3 DNA is TGCGCCAGCAGCCTCCGATCCGGGACTAGATACCACAGTGAGCAGTTCTTC. It translates to CASSLRSGTRYHSEQFF.

V usage is TRBV20-1 and J usage is TRBJ1-4; D not certain. Germline CDR1 reads DFQATT; CDR2 reads SNEGSKA (reference sequence). Trimming removed 1 base at V and 2 bases at J, with 14 bases between. The CDR3 spans 16 residues. CDR3 nucleotide sequence: TGCAGTGCTAGAGTGGGCTCGAGAGGGACTAATGAAAAACTGTTTTTT. Its translation is CSARVGSRGTNEKLFF.

This clonotype was picked up many times. This rearrangement joins TRBV5-1 to TRBJ2-6; 9 bases line up with TRBD1. Germline CDR1 reads SGHRS; CDR2 reads YFSETQ. Trimming at V came to 0 bases and at J to 0 bases, leaving 7 bases not matched to a gene. The CDR3 is made up of 19 amino acids. The CDR3 reads CASSLEPGQGYSGANVLTF. CDR3 bases: TGCGCCAGCAGCTTGGAACCGGGACAGGGCTACTCTGGGGCCAACGTCCTGACTTTC. The full variable domain, rest sourced from reference TRBV5-1 and TRBJ2-6, is KAGVTQTPRYLIKTRGQQVTLSCSPISGHRSVSWYQQTPGQGLQFLFEYFSETQRNKGNFPGRFSGRQFSNSRSEMNVSTLELGDSALYLCASSLEPGQGYSGANVLTFGAGSRLTVL.

By share, this clonotype ranks as medium-sized (0.01 to 0.1%). The chain uses TRBV24-1 and TRBJ2-7; D unclear. Germline CDR1 and CDR2: KGHDR and SFDVKD. The V end lost 4 bases, the J end lost 4 bases, and 10 bases lay between the germline ends. The CDR3 loop spans 13 amino acids. CDR3 coding DNA: TGTGCCACCAGTGACGGCAGCTGGTACGAGCAGTACTTC. As protein: CATSDGSWYEQYF.

Ten or more counts support this clonotype. This rearrangement joins TRBV28 to TRBJ2-1, with 10 positions matching TRBD2. Germline V CDR1 and CDR2: MDHEN, SYDVKM. V lost 3 bases to trimming and J lost 2 bases; unmatched junction nucleotides: 4. The CDR3 sequence is 16 residues long. The CDR3 reads CASSFRLAGAYNEQFF. In DNA, the CDR3 is TGTGCCAGCAGTTTCCGGCTAGCGGGAGCCTACAATGAGCAGTTCTTC.

This clonotype showed up many times. This chain uses TRBV10-3 with TRBJ2-5; TRBD2 matches 9 bases. V shed 2 bases, J shed 2 bases, and the junction held 12 bases outside the gene matches. Germline loops: CDR1 ENHRY, CDR2 SYGVKD. This CDR3 has 18 residues. CDR3 sequence reads: CAISEGLAGTQQQETQYF. The DNA for the CDR3 is TGTGCCATCAGTGAGGGTCTAGCGGGGACCCAACAGCAAGAGACCCAGTACTTC.

This clonotype was detected only a few times. The chain recombines TRBV7-6 with TRBJ2-2; perhaps TRBD1 as D (6 bases). The CDR3 has 17 residues. The germline V gene has CDR1 SGHVS and CDR2 FNYEAQ. Deletions cut 0 bases from V and 4 bases from J, with 15 bases between. This CDR3 is CASSLALDRRGTGELFF. CDR3 sequence (DNA): TGTGCCAGCAGCTTAGCGCTCGACAGGAGAGGCACCGGGGAGCTGTTTTTT.

This clonotype is labeled as medium-sized. The V gene is TRBV3-1, the J gene TRBJ2-1; D gene uncertain. The CDR3 contains 12 residues. Trimming pared 3 bases from V and 10 bases from J, leaving 10 bases between. CDR1 LGHDT and CDR2 YNNKEL come from the germline V gene (reference sequence). CDR3 DNA sequence: TGTGCCAGCAGCCAGGCACGGAGAGAGCAGTTCTTC. It yields the protein CASSQARREQFF.

This clonotype appeared many times. The V call is TRBV5-1, the J call TRBJ1-4, with D hard to call. The CDR3 runs 15 residues. From germline, CDR1 is SGHRS and CDR2 YFSETQ. The ends were cut back, 2 bases at V and 0 bases at J, with 8 bases in the middle. CDR3 in amino acids: CASSLTAATNEKLFF. The DNA of the CDR3 is TGCGCCAGCAGCTTAACAGCTGCAACTAATGAAAAACTGTTTTTT.

In its sample, this clonotype was seen many times. The DNA of the CDR3 is TGCAGCGCCCAAAAAGGGGGCACTGAAGCTTTCTTT. Its protein is CSAQKGGTEAFF. The chain joins TRBV29-1 to TRBJ1-1; tentative D call: TRBD1 (6 bases). The CDR3 has 12 residues. V shed 7 bases and J shed 4 bases, with 13 bases lying between them. The germline V gene has CDR1 SQVTM and CDR2 ANQGSEA.

Many counts were recorded for this clonotype. The genes are TRBV30 and TRBJ2-1; D is undetermined. Germline V CDR1 and CDR2: GTSNPN, SVGIG (reference sequence). The length of the CDR3 is 12 residues. With 1 base removed from V and 5 bases from J, the gap between germline ends came to 6 bases. CDR3 DNA: TGTGCCTGGAGTGAGGCAAACAATGAGCAGTTCTTC. Protein product: CAWSEANNEQFF.

A note on this clonotype: At one of its ends the junction is not consistent with the germline gene, which may arise from a read error. The rearrangement uses TRBV3-1 and TRBJ2-5; TRBD2 agrees at 8 bases. CDR1 and CDR2 (germline): LGHDT, YNNKEL (reference sequence). The CDR3 is 14 residues long. This chain's CDR3 is CAGSQDRGGETQYF. The CDR3 nucleotides are TGTGCCGGCAGCCAAGATCGGGGGGGGGAGACCCAGTACTTC.

This chain uses TRBV7-2 with TRBJ2-7; TRBD2 aligns across 8 bases. Trimming took 2 bases from V and 5 from J; bases not matched to a gene: 2. The CDR3 has 13 amino acids. Germline V gene lookup returns CDR1 SGHTA and CDR2 FQGNSA. The CDR3 sequence is CASSLRREDEQYF. The CDR3 DNA reads as TGTGCCAGCAGCTTAAGGCGGGAGGACGAGCAGTACTTC.

About this clonotype: It is likely a read error: a sequence one base away is far more abundant. This sequence joins TRBV3-2 and TRBJ2-7. TRBV3-2 is a pseudogene segment. The CDR3 is 13 amino acids. For the CDR3, the DNA is TGTGCCAGCAGCTCGACCAAGGCCTACGAGCAGTACTTC. Its protein product is CASSSTKAYEQYF.

This clonotype was recorded a few times. The chain has TRBV9 and TRBJ1-2; no definite D call. CDR3 length: 16 residues. Germline values: CDR1 SGDLS, CDR2 YYNGEE. With 1 base removed from V and 3 bases from J, the gap between germline ends came to 16 bases. DNA for the CDR3: TGTGCCAGCAGCGTAACCCCGGGCGGCGCCGACTATGGCTACACCTTC. This sequence encodes CASSVTPGGADYGYTF.

A remark on this clonotype: With only one base between it and a far larger clone, this is likely a read error. Here the CDR3 reads CARSPRGGSSYNEQFF. In DNA form, the CDR3 reads TGTGCCCGCAGCCCCCGGGGGGGGAGCTCCTACAATGAGCAGTTCTTC. This sequence joins TRBV7-3 and TRBJ2-1; 8 bases align to TRBD2. The germline gives CDR1 SGHTA, CDR2 FQGTGA. The CDR3 loop spans 16 amino acids.

Ten or more counts support this clonotype. The rearrangement links TRBV6-2 or TRBV6-3 to TRBJ1-1, with TRBD1 matching 8 bases. This CDR3 is 16 amino acids long. Per the germline V gene, CDR1 is MNHEY and CDR2 is SVGEGT. V shed 6 bases and J 1 base; nucleotides not matched to a gene: 10. In nucleotides, the CDR3 is TGTGCCAGCAGCAGGACAGGGAGGGAGAAGAACACTGAAGCTTTCTTT. Amino acid sequence: CASSRTGREKNTEAFF.

This clonotype has at least ten counts. The chain is built from TRBV11-3 and TRBJ2-3; 13 positions match TRBD2. CDR1 is SGHNT, CDR2 YENEEA, per germline. The CDR3 loop spans 17 amino acids. V shed 6 bases and J 4 bases; nucleotides not matched to a gene: 10. CDR3 residues: CASSFKGLAGWSDTQYF. CDR3 nucleotide sequence: TGTGCCAGCAGTTTTAAGGGACTAGCGGGGTGGTCAGATACGCAGTATTTT. The variable domain in full, with the rest retrieved from reference TRBV11-3 and TRBJ2-3, is EAGVVQSPRYKIIEKKQPVAFWCNPISGHNTLYWYLQNLGQGPELLIRYENEEAVDDSQLPKDRFSAERLKGVDSTLKIQPAELGDSAVYLCASSFKGLAGWSDTQYFGPGTRLTVL.

This clonotype has at least ten counts. The V gene is TRBV7-9, the J gene TRBJ1-4; 7 bases are shared with TRBD1. V was clipped by 5 bases and J by 5 bases; unmatched bases: 8. From germline, CDR1 is SEHNR and CDR2 FQNEAQ (reference sequence). The CDR3 contains 15 residues. This CDR3 is CASSLTTGANEKLFF. Written as DNA, the CDR3 is TGTGCCAGCAGCCTGACCACAGGGGCGAATGAAAAACTGTTTTTT.

At least ten counts were recorded for this clonotype. The V and J genes are TRBV7-6 and TRBJ2-5, with D hard to call. This CDR3 comprises 12 residues. Germline assignment: CDR1 SGHVS and CDR2 FNYEAQ. V gave up 1 base and J gave up 5 bases, with 5 bases separating them. CDR3 DNA sequence: TGTGCCAGCAGCTTAGATCGGGAGACCCAGTACTTC. Protein product: CASSLDRETQYF.